The 8 T cell receptor beta chains reported below all come from one sample, sequenced in a study of blood T cell repertoires in COVID-19. Some clones are missing from TCRdb's copy, which holds only in-frame ones; the method was immunoSEQ multiplex PCR. The data hold a few hundred thousand clones, with approximately 89% observed a single time. The sequencing input was peripheral blood. All receptors come from a man aged 40-50 years who had recovered from COVID-19.

The rearrangement links TRBV15 to TRBJ1-3; D may be TRBD1 (5 bases). V was cut by 8 bases and J by 0 bases, with 5 bases left in between. From germline, CDR1 is LNHNV and CDR2 YYDKDF (reference sequence). This CDR3 has 12 amino acids. This CDR3 is CATGASGNTIYF. The CDR3 region has the DNA TGTGCCACCGGGGCCTCTGGAAACACCATATATTTT.

A single count supports this clone. This chain connects TRBV27 to TRBJ1-2; no definite D call. The CDR3 is made up of 15 amino acids. Germline CDR1 is MNHEY and CDR2 is SMNVEV (reference sequence). Trimming cost V 5 bases and J 6 bases, with 19 bases left between them. The CDR3 region is CASSPGLSYPNGYTF. DNA of the CDR3: TGTGCCAGCAGTCCAGGACTTTCGTACCCAAATGGCTACACCTTC.

The genes are TRBV7-6 and TRBJ2-5, with D perhaps matching TRBD1 (5 bases). From germline, CDR1 is SGHVS and CDR2 FNYEAQ. V gave up 3 bases and J gave up 9 bases, with 14 bases separating them. The length of the CDR3 is 13 residues. Here the CDR3 DNA reads TGTGCCAGCAGCTTGGACACGTTTGGGGCCCAGTACTTC. Protein sequence: CASSLDTFGAQYF.

The chain has TRBV5-5 and TRBJ2-3, with no clear D. The CDR3 is 14 amino acids. The V end was cut by 0 bases, the J end by 0 bases, with 5 bases between. From germline, CDR1 is SGHKS and CDR2 YYEKEE (reference sequence). CDR3 coding DNA: TGTGCCAGCAGCTTGGACAGTAGCACAGATACGCAGTATTTT. Residues: CASSLDSSTDTQYF. Supplemented by reference TRBV5-5 and TRBJ2-3, the full variable domain reads DAGVTQSPTHLIKTRGQQVTLRCSPISGHKSVSWYQQVLGQGPQFIFQYYEKEERGRGNFPDRFSARQFPNYSSELNVNALLLGDSALYLCASSLDSSTDTQYFGPGTRLTVL.

The chain is built from TRBV27 and TRBJ2-7, with 7 bases identical to TRBD1. The germline V gene has CDR1 MNHEY and CDR2 SMNVEV (reference sequence). Germline trimming cut 5 bases from V and 4 bases from J; bases unmatched to any gene: 5. The CDR3 loop spans 13 amino acids. CDR3 amino acids: CASSLTGLYEQYF. The CDR3 region has the DNA TGTGCCAGCAGTCTGACAGGGCTGTACGAGCAGTACTTC.

The chain couples TRBV9 to TRBJ2-4; tentatively, D is TRBD2 (6 bases). The V gene lost 0 bases and the J gene lost 3 bases, with 13 bases spanning the gap. CDR1 is SGDLS, CDR2 YYNGEE, per germline. The CDR3 covers 16 residues. The CDR3 loop is CASSVAGGYDKNIQYF. The CDR3 region has the DNA TGTGCCAGCAGCGTAGCTGGAGGGTACGACAAAAACATTCAGTACTTC.

The J gene is TRBJ2-2, the V gene TRBV19; D possibly corresponds to TRBD2 (5 bases). CDR1 and CDR2 (germline): LNHDA, SQIVND (reference sequence). V lost 5 bases, J lost 5 bases, and 12 bases lay in between. This CDR3 has 14 residues. In nucleotides, the CDR3 is TGTGCCAGTAGTGTGGACTGGGTGACCGGGGAGCTGTTTTTT. It translates to CASSVDWVTGELFF.

This rearrangement joins TRBV7-8 to TRBJ1-1; D is uncertain. V was shortened by 5 bases and J by 3 bases, with 13 bases between the two germline ends. This CDR3 has 14 residues. Germline V gives CDR1 SGHVS, CDR2 FQNEAQ. In DNA, the CDR3 is TGTGCCAGCAGCACCCGAATAGGAGACACTGAAGCTTTCTTT. This gives the protein CASSTRIGDTEAFF.